This TCR beta chain was documented in a study of Tregs in tolerant kidney transplant recipients. Of note for this clone: Its antigen remains unknown.

Only in-frame clones appear in the TCRdb table, and some are missing; sequencing was by immunoSEQ multiplex PCR. The sample holds roughly 120,000 clones, 92% seen once. Per germline, CDR1 KGHSH and CDR2 LQKENI. J was trimmed by 3 bases and V by 5 bases; bases with no gene match: 8. The length of the CDR3 is 16 residues. Study-wide points: This study did not directly address biological reproducibility. Tregs expanded with activated donor B cells seemed most donor-specific. Few patients were studied, so findings need validation in larger groups.

Thawed PBMCs were FACS-sorted into unstimulated CD4+CD25+CD127- regulatory T cells, CD4+CD25- non-regulatory cells, CD4 and CD8 cells. J is TRBJ2-7 and V is TRBV18, with 12 bases identical to TRBD2. The clonotype was recovered from a human donor in good health. The sample was CD4+ T cells from blood. The CDR3 DNA reads as TGTGCCAGCTCAAGGACTAGCGGGGTCTCACTCTACGAGCAGTACTTC. This codes for CASSRTSGVSLYEQYF.